A single T cell receptor (beta chain) is shown here with its context. Data came from immunoSEQ multiplex PCR; TCRdb stores just in-frame clones and leaves some out. The profile shows roughly 90,000 clones, around 93% of them singletons. This sample was taken from a study of T cell changes during pregnancy in multiple sclerosis. CDR1 and CDR2 from the germline V gene are LNHNV and YYDKDF (reference sequence). The V gene lost 0 bases and the J gene lost 2 bases, with 7 bases spanning the gap. The CDR3 runs 14 residues. J is TRBJ1-2 and V is TRBV15; D is unresolved. The source of this sequence is a female donor in good health, enrolled as a control in a pregnancy study. The source was peripheral blood, collected in the first trimester of pregnancy. The CDR3 coding sequence is TGTGCCACCAGCAGAGATACGGTAAACTATGGCTACACCTTC. The encoded protein is CATSRDTVNYGYTF.